Described below is a single T cell receptor beta chain sequence and its context. What it binds is unknown. The sample belongs to a study of OX40 agonist ivuxolimab in advanced cancers. Across the whole study: Every 2 weeks, patients got intravenous ivuxolimab at one of six dose levels (0.01-10 mg/kg). Patients were roughly 83% male with ages roughly 23 to 85, mean about 65. Partial responses occurred in Three dose-escalation patients, one with hepatocellular carcinoma and two with cutaneous melanoma. Findings and limits, study-wide: On average, a greater number of expanded clones characterised CD8+ T cells relative to CD4+.

Sequenced by immunoSEQ multiplex PCR; TCRdb stores in-frame clones only, minus some. The sample shows 40,000 to 60,000 clones, 80% to 90% of them seen only once. Germline values: CDR1 LGHNA, CDR2 YSLEER. The CDR3 loop spans 11 amino acids. V lost 0 bases and J 5 bases, leaving 2 bases between the germline ends. The rearrangement links TRBV4-3 to TRBJ2-7; D uncertain. The starting material was CD4+ or CD8+ T cells sorted from blood, obtained in a trial of the OX40 agonist ivuxolimab. This receptor was taken from an adult with an advanced solid tumor such as melanoma, head and neck, liver or kidney cancer. The CDR3 region is CASSQDNEQYF. Written as DNA, the CDR3 is TGCGCCAGCAGCCAAGATAACGAGCAGTACTTC.